Listed below are T cell receptor beta chains from one sample, sequenced in a study of cytomegalovirus exposure and HLA in healthy donors. Assay: immunoSEQ multiplex PCR; the TCRdb copy retains only in-frame clones and omits some. This sample has 150,000 to 200,000 clones, with about four fifths found just once. Sequenced material: PBMCs. These receptors all stem from a male donor in good health and CMV-seropositive. The CDR3 runs from the conserved cysteine through the conserved F or W. The D gene is left open where the match is weak. Where a row states a size, it is once, few, many or the class of an expanded clone; other rows omit it.

d_call j_call v_call clone_size cdr3_nt cdr3_aa
. TRBJ1-3 TRBV7-8 . TGTGCCAGCAGCTTAGTGGGGCGCGTAGGAAACACCATATATTTT CASSLVGRVGNTIYF
. TRBJ1-1 TRBV6-1 . TGTGCCAGCTCCAGACAGCCCGCGAACACTGAAGCTTTCTTT CASSRQPANTEAFF
. TRBJ2-1 TRBV5-1 . TGCGCCAGCAGCTTGGTCCGGGAGAACAATGAGCAGTTCTTC CASSLVRENNEQFF
. TRBJ2-2 TRBV11-3 . TGTGCCAGCAGCGCGGGCCCTTTTCGGAGCACCGGGGAGCTGTTTTTT CASSAGPFRSTGELFF
TRBD2 TRBJ2-5 TRBV9 once TGTGCCAGCAGCGTAGACACTAGCGGGGGACTCCAAGAGACCCAGTACTTC CASSVDTSGGLQETQYF
. TRBJ2-7 TRBV7-2 . TGTGCCAGCACGGCGGGACCCACCTACGAGCAGTACTTC CASTAGPTYEQYF
. TRBJ1-3 TRBV9 . TGTGCCAGCAGCGTAGCTTTGACTGCGACCGGAAACACCATATATTTT CASSVALTATGNTIYF
. TRBJ1-1 TRBV9 . TGTGCCAGCAGCGTAGACCCTAATCGGGTCATGAACACTGAAGCTTTCTTT CASSVDPNRVMNTEAFF
. TRBJ2-7 TRBV6-6 . TGTGCCAGCAGAATGGGGGACTCCTACGAGCAGTACTTC CASRMGDSYEQYF
TRBD1 TRBJ2-2 TRBV6-4 once TGTGCCAGCAGCGTCGACAGGGTGAACACCGGGGAGCTGTTTTTT CASSVDRVNTGELFF
TRBD1 TRBJ2-1 TRBV4-1 . TGCGCCAGCAGCCAGCGGGGGACAGGGACACGGGATGAGCAGTTCTTC CASSQRGTGTRDEQFF
TRBD1 TRBJ1-2 TRBV5-1 . TGCGCCAGCAGCTTGGATCGACAGGACAGGGACTATGGCTACACCTTC CASSLDRQDRDYGYTF
. TRBJ2-5 TRBV28 . TGTGCCAGCAGAGGACAGAGGGCAGAGACCCAGTACTTC CASRGQRAETQYF
TRBD2 TRBJ2-3 TRBV5-4 . TGTGCCAGCAGCTTGGCTGCGGGAGGGACAGATACGCAGTATTTT CASSLAAGGTDTQYF
. TRBJ2-5 TRBV7-7 . TGTGCCAGCAGCCCCCTTTCAGGAGGAGAGACCCAGTACTTC CASSPLSGGETQYF
. TRBJ2-4 TRBV7-8 . TGTGCCAGCATACCGGACAGATCCAAAAACATTCAGTACTTC CASIPDRSKNIQYF
. TRBJ1-5 TRBV19 . TGTGCCAGTAGTCTAGGGCAGAGGAAGGCCAATCAGCCCCAGCATTTT CASSLGQRKANQPQHF
. TRBJ1-1 TRBV7-9 few TGTGCCAGCAGCTTAGATCCCGACACTGAAGCTTTCTTT CASSLDPDTEAFF
TRBD1 TRBJ1-4 TRBV6-5 . TGTGCCAGCAGTTACTCGGACAGGGGAACCGGAAAACTGTTTTTT CASSYSDRGTGKLFF
TRBD1 TRBJ2-7 TRBV6-6 . TGTGCCAGCAGTAGCCGGGACAGGGGATTCTACGAGCAGTACTTC CASSSRDRGFYEQYF
TRBD1 TRBJ2-7 TRBV10-1 . TGCGCCAGCAGTAGGACAGGGAACCACGAGCAGTACTTC CASSRTGNHEQYF
TRBD1 TRBJ1-3 TRBV9 . TGTGCCAGCAGCGCAACCCCGACAGGGGTAGGAAACACCATATATTTT CASSATPTGVGNTIYF
TRBD1 TRBJ1-2 TRBV30 . TGTGCCCTTCGACAGGGGCCTAACTATGGCTACACCTTC CALRQGPNYGYTF
TRBD1 TRBJ2-7 TRBV7-9 . TGTGCCAGCAGCTTAGGGGACAGATCAAAAAACTTC CASSLGDRSKNF
TRBD2 TRBJ2-2 TRBV6-1 few TGTGCCAGCAGTGAACGGAGCGGGGGGGCTGGGTCCGGGGAGCTGTTTTTT CASSERSGGAGSGELFF
TRBD2 TRBJ2-7 TRBV7-7 . TGTGCCAGCAGCCCAGAGGCTAGCGGCGACTACGAGCAGTACTTC CASSPEASGDYEQYF
TRBD1 TRBJ1-1 TRBV11-3 . TGTGCCAGCAGCTTAGGGACAGGGATGAACACTGAAGCTTTCTTT CASSLGTGMNTEAFF
. TRBJ2-2 TRBV12-5 . TGTGCTAGTGGTTTGGTACGGGGGGCGATCACCGGGGAGCTGTTTTTT CASGLVRGAITGELFF
. TRBJ2-5 TRBV2 few TGTGCCAGCAGCCTGCTAGTCCAGGGGACCCAGTACTTC CASSLLVQGTQYF
TRBD2 TRBJ2-1 TRBV27 . TGTGCCAGCAGTCTCGGGACTAGCGACTACAATGAACAGTTCTTC CASSLGTSDYNEQFF
. TRBJ1-2 TRBV27 once TGTGCCAGCAGTTTTAGTGAAGGGGGATATGGCTACACCTTC CASSFSEGGYGYTF
. TRBJ2-1 TRBV7-9 few TGTGCCAGCAGCCGAAGGATGCACAGGGGGGGCAATGAGCAGTTCTTC CASSRRMHRGGNEQFF
TRBD2 TRBJ2-7 TRBV10-2 . TGCGCCAGCAGTCCAAAAGCGGGAGACTACGAGCAGTACTTC CASSPKAGDYEQYF
. TRBJ1-5 TRBV21-1 . TGTGCCAGCAGCAAAGAGGGCAGGGCTACCAATCAGCCCCAGCATTTT CASSKEGRATNQPQHF
TRBD1 TRBJ1-1 TRBV28 . TGTGCCAGCACCGCGGGACAGCGTGAAGCTTTCTTT CASTAGQREAFF
TRBD2 TRBJ2-7 TRBV7-9 . TGTGCCAGCAGCTTAAATCCGCGGGGGGGCTCCTACGAGCAGTACTTC CASSLNPRGGSYEQYF
TRBD1 TRBJ2-6 TRBV10-3 . TGTGCCATCAGTGAGAATCCAGGGGGCGGGGCTGGGGCCAACGTCCTGACTTTC CAISENPGGGAGANVLTF
TRBD2 TRBJ2-3 TRBV13 . TGTGCCAGCAGCTTAAGGGGCGGCGGGAGGCATAGCACAGATACGCAGTATTTT CASSLRGGGRHSTDTQYF
TRBD1 TRBJ1-2 TRBV29-1 . TGCAGCGTTGAAGAACAGGACAGGGCCGCCTATGGCTACACCTTC CSVEEQDRAAYGYTF
TRBD1 TRBJ1-5 TRBV5-4 few TGTGCCAGCAGCAAACAGGGGGCGGCTCAGCCCCAGCATTTT CASSKQGAAQPQHF
TRBD1 TRBJ2-7 TRBV6-5 . TGTGCCAGCAGTCCCGGGGACAGGGGGGGCGAGCAGTACTTC CASSPGDRGGEQYF
. TRBJ1-2 TRBV7-2 . TGTGCCAGCAGCTCCCGGACAGCGACAGGCTACACCTTC CASSSRTATGYTF
. TRBJ2-1 TRBV10-2 . TGCGCCAGCAGTATGCCGGGACTCCCCTACAATGAGCAGTTCTTC CASSMPGLPYNEQFF
TRBD1 TRBJ1-5 TRBV5-1 . TGCGCCAGCAGCCTGGGGACAGGCAACAATCAGCCCCAGCATTTT CASSLGTGNNQPQHF
. TRBJ2-1 TRBV30 . TGTGCCTGGAGTGTCAGCTACAATGAGCAGTTCTTC CAWSVSYNEQFF
TRBD1 TRBJ1-2 TRBV9 . TGTGCCAGCAGCGCACCTAGGGACAGGTCCTATGGCTACACCTTC CASSAPRDRSYGYTF
TRBD2 TRBJ2-7 TRBV27 . TGTGCCAGCAGTCTCCCGGGACTAGCGTACGAGCAGTACTTC CASSLPGLAYEQYF
. TRBJ2-7 TRBV6-5 . TGTGCCAGCAGAACCTCAGGGGTTGCTGCTCACGAGCAGTACTTC CASRTSGVAAHEQYF
TRBD1 TRBJ1-1 TRBV4-3 . TGCGCCAGCAGCCAAGGACAGGGGTACGCCACTGAAGCTTTCTTT CASSQGQGYATEAFF
. TRBJ1-5 TRBV19 . TGTGCCAGTAAGGGAGACCCTAGCAATCAGCCCCAGCATTTT CASKGDPSNQPQHF
. TRBJ2-2 TRBV5-1 . TGCGCCAGCAGCTCGGCCCTCGGGGGGCGGGCGACCGCCGGGGAGCTGTTTTTT CASSSALGGRATAGELFF
. TRBJ1-1 TRBV9 . TGTGCCAGCAGCCGCGGACTGGGTGGGGCTTTCTTT CASSRGLGGAFF
TRBD1 TRBJ2-3 TRBV7-2 . TGTGCCAGCAGCTGGGGTGGGACAGGGGGCTACGATACGCAGTATTTT CASSWGGTGGYDTQYF
TRBD2 TRBJ2-1 TRBV10-3 . TGTGCCATCAGTGGTGGGACTAGCGGGATCTACAATGAGCAGTTCTTC CAISGGTSGIYNEQFF